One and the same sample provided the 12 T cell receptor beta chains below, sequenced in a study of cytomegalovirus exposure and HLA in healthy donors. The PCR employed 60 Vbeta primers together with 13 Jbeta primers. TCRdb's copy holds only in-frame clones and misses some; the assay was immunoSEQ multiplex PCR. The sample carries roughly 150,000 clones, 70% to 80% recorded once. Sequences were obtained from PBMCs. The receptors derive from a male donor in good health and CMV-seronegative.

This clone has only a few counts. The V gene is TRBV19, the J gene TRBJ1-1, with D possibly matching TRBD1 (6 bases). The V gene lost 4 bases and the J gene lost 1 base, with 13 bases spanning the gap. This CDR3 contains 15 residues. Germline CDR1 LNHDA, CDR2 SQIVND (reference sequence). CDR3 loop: CASSTRQEGNTEAFF. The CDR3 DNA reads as TGTGCCAGTAGTACCCGACAGGAAGGGAACACTGAAGCTTTCTTT.

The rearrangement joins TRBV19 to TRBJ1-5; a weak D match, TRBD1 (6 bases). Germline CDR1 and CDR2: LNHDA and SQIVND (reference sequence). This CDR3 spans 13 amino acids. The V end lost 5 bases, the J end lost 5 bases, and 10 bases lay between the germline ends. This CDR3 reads CASSVRTDQPQHF. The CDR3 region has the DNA TGTGCCAGTAGTGTCCGGACAGATCAGCCCCAGCATTTT.

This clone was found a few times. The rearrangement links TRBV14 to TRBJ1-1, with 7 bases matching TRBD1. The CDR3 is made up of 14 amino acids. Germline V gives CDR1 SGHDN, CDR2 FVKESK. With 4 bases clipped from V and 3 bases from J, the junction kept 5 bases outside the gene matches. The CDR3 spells CASSPHDRDTEAFF. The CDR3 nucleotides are TGTGCCAGCAGCCCTCATGACAGGGACACTGAAGCTTTCTTT.

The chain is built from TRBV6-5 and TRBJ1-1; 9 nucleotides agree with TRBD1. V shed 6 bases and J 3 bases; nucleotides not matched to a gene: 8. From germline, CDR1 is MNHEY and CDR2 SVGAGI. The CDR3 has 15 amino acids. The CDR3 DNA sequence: TGTGCCAGCAGGAATCGCCGGGACAGGGACACTGAAGCTTTCTTT. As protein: CASRNRRDRDTEAFF.

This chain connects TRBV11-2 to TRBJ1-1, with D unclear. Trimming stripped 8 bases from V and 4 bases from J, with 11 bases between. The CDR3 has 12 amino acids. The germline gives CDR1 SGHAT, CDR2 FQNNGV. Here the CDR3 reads CASWGGSTEAFF. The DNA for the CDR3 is TGTGCCAGCTGGGGAGGGAGCACTGAAGCTTTCTTT.

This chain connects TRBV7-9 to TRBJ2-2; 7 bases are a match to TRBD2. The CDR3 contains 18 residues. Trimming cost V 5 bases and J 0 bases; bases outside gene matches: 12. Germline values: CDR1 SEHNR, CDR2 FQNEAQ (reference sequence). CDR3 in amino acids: CASSPPHGGSPNTGELFF. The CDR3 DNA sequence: TGTGCCAGCAGCCCCCCTCACGGCGGGAGTCCGAACACCGGGGAGCTGTTTTTT.

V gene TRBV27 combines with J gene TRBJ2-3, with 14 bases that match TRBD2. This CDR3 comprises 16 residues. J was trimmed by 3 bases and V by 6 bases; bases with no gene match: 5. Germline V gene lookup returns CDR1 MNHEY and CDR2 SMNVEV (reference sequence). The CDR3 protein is CASRRLAGGVTDTQYF. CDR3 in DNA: TGTGCCAGCAGACGACTAGCGGGGGGGGTAACAGATACGCAGTATTTT.

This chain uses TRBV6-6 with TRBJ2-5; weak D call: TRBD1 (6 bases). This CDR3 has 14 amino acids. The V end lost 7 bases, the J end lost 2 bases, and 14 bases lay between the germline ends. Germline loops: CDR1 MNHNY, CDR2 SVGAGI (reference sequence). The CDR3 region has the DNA TGTGCCAGCACAATAGGGGGACCTCAAGAGACCCAGTACTTC. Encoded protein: CASTIGGPQETQYF.

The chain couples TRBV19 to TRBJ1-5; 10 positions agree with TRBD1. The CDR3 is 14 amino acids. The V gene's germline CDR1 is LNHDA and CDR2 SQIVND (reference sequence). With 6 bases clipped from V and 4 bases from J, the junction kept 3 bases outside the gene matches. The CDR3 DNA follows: TGTGCCAGTAGCCCGGACAGGGGGAATCAGCCCCAGCATTTT. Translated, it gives CASSPDRGNQPQHF. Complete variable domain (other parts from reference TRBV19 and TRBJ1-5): DGGITQSPKYLFRKEGQNVTLSCEQNLNHDAMYWYRQDPGQGLRLIYYSQIVNDFQKGDIAEGYSVSREKKESFPLTVTSAQKNPTAFYLCASSPDRGNQPQHFGDGTRLSIL.

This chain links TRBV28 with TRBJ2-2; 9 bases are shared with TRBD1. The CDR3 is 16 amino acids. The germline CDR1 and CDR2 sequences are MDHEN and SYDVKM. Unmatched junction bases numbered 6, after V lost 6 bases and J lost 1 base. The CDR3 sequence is CASRLGQGWNTGELFF. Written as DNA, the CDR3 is TGTGCCAGCAGACTGGGACAGGGCTGGAACACCGGGGAGCTGTTTTTT. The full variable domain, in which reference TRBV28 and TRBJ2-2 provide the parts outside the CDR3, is DVKVTQSSRYLVKRTGEKVFLECVQDMDHENMFWYRQDPGLGLRLIYFSYDVKMKEKGDIPEGYSVSREKKERFSLILESASTNQTSMYLCASRLGQGWNTGELFFGEGSRLTVL.

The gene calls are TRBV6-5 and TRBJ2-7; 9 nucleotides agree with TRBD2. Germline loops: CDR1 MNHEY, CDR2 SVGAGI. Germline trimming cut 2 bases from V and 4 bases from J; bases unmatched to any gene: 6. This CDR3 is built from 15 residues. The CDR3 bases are TGTGCCAGCAGTTACCTTAGCGGGAGTGGGTACGAGCAGTACTTC. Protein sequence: CASSYLSGSGYEQYF.

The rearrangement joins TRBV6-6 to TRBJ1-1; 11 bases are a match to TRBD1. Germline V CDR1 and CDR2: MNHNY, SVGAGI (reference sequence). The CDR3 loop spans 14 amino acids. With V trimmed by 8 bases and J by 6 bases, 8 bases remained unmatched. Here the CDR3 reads CASGSGTGGAEAFF. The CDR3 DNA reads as TGTGCCAGCGGATCCGGGACAGGGGGAGCTGAAGCTTTCTTT.